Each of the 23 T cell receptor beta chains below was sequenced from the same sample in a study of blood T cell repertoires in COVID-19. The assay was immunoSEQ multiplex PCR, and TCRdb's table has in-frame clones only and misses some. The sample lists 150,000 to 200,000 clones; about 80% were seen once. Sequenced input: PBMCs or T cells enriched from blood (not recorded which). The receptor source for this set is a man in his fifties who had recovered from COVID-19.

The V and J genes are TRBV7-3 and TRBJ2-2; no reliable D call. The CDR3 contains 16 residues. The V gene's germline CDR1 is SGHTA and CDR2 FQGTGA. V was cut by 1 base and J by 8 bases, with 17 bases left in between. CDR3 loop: CASSLNGRSVGGELFF. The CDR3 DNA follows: TGTGCCAGCAGCTTAAACGGCAGGTCTGTCGGTGGGGAGCTGTTTTTT.

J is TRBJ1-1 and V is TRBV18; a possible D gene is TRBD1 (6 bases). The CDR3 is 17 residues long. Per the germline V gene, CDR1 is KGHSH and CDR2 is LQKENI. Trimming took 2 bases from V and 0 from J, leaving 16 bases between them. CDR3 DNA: TGTGCCAGCTCACCAGGCAGGGGAGCCCGGATGAACACTGAAGCTTTCTTT. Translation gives CASSPGRGARMNTEAFF.

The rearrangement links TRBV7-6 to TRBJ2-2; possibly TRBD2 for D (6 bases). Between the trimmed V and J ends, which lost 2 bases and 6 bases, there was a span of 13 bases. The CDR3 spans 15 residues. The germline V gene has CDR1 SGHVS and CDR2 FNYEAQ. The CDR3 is CASSLPVGSSGELFF. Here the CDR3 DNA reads TGTGCCAGCAGCTTACCTGTCGGGAGTTCCGGGGAGCTGTTTTTT.

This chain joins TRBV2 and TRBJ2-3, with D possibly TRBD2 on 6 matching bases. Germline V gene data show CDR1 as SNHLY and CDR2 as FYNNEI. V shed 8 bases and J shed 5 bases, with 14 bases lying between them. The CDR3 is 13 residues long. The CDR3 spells CASRDFYRDTQYF. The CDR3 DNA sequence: TGTGCCAGCCGGGACTTTTACAGAGATACGCAGTATTTT.

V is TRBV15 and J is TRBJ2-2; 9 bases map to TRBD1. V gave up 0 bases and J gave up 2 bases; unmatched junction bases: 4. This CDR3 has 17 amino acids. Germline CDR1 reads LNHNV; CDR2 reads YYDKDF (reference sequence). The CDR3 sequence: CATSRENRGLNTGELFF. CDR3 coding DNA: TGTGCCACCAGCAGAGAGAACAGGGGGCTTAACACCGGGGAGCTGTTTTTT.

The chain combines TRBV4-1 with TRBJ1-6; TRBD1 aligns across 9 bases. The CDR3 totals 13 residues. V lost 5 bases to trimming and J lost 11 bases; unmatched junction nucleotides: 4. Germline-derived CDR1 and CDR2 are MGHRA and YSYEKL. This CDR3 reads CASSWDREPPLHF. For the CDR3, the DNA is TGCGCCAGCAGCTGGGACAGGGAACCACCCCTCCACTTT.

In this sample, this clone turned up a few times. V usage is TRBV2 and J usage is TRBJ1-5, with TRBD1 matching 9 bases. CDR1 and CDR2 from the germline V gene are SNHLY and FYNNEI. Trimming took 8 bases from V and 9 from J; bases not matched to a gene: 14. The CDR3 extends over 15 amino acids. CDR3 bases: TGTGCCAGCCAACAGGACAGGGGCGATTCTCGGCCCCAGCATTTT. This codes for CASQQDRGDSRPQHF.

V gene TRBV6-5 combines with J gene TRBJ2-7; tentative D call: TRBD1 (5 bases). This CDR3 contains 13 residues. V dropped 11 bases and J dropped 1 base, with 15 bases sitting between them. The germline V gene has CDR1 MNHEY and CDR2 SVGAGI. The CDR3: CAAVDRFSYEQYF. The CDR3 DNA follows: TGTGCCGCCGTCGACAGATTTTCCTACGAGCAGTACTTC.

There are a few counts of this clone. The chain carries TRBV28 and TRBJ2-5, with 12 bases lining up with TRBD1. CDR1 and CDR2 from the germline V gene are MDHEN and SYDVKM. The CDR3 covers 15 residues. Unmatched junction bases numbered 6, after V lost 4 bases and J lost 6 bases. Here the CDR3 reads CASSWGTGGLKTQYF. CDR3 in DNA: TGTGCCAGCAGTTGGGGGACAGGGGGCTTGAAGACCCAGTACTTC.

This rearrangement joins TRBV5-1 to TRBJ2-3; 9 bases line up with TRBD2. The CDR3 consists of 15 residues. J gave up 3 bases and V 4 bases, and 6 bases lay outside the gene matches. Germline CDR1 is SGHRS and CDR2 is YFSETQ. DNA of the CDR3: TGCGCCAGCAGCACGGCGGGGGGGAAGACAGATACGCAGTATTTT. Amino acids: CASSTAGGKTDTQYF.

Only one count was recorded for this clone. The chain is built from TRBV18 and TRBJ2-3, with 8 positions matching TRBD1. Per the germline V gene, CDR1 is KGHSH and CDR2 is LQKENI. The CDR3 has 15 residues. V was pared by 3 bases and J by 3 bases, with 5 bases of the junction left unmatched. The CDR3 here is CASSPGTGRTDTQYF. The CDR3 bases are TGTGCCAGCTCACCCGGGACAGGTCGAACAGATACGCAGTATTTT.

This CDR3 reads CASSLEGRASPLHF. CDR3 DNA sequence: TGTGCCAGCAGCTTAGAGGGCAGGGCTTCACCCCTCCACTTT. V usage is TRBV11-2 and J usage is TRBJ1-6; a weak D match, TRBD1 (5 bases). Germline CDR1 and CDR2: SGHAT and FQNNGV. The CDR3 totals 14 residues. Between the trimmed V and J ends, which lost 0 bases and 9 bases, there was a span of 9 bases.

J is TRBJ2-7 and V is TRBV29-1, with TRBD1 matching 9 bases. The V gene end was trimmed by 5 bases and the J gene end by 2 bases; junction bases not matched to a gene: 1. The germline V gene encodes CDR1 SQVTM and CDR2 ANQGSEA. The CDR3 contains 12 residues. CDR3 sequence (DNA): TGCAGCGTTCGACAGGGGGCCTACGAGCAGTACTTC. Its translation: CSVRQGAYEQYF.

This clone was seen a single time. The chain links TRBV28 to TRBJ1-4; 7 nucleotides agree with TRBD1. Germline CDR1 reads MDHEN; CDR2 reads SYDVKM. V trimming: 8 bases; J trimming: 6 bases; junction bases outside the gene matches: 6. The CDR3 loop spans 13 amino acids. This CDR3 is CASEGAEDEKLFF. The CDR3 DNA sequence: TGTGCCAGCGAGGGGGCGGAGGATGAAAAACTGTTTTTT.

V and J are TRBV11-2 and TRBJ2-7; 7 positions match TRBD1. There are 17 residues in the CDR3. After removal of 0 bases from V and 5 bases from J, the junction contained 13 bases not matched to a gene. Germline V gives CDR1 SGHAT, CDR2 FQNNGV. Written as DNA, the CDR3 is TGTGCCAGCAGCTTAGATCACTCGGCACAGGGGAGAAACGAGCAGTACTTC. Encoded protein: CASSLDHSAQGRNEQYF.

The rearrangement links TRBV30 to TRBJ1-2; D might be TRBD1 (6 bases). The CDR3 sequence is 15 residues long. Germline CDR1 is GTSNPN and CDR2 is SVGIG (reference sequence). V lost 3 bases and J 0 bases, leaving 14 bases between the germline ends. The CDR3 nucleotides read TGTGCCTGGAGGAGGTCAAGGGGGACTAACTATGGCTACACCTTC. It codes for CAWRRSRGTNYGYTF.

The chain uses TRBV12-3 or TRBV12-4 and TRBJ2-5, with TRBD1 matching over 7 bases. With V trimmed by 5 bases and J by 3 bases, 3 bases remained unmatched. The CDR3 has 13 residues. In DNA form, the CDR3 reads TGTGCCAGCAGTCGGGGACAGAAAGAGACCCAGTACTTC. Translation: CASSRGQKETQYF.

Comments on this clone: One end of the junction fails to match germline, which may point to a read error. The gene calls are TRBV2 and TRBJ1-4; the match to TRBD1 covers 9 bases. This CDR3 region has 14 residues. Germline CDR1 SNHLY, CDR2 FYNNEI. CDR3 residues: CASREGQGYEKLFF. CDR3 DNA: TGTGCCAGCAGGGAAGGACAGGGGTATGAAAAACTGTTTTTT.

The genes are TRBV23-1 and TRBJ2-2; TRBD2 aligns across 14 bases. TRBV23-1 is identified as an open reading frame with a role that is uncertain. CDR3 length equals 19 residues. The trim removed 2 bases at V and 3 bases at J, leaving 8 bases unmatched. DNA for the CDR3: TGCGCCAGCAGTCAACCCGGGACTAGCGGGAGCACATACACCGGGGAGCTGTTTTTT. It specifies CASSQPGTSGSTYTGELFF.

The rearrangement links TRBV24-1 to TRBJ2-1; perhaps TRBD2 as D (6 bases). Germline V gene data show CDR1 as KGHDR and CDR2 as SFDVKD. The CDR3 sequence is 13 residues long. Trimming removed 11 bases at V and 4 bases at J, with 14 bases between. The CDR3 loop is CAISGDFYNEQFF. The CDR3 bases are TGTGCCATCTCTGGGGACTTTTACAATGAGCAGTTCTTC.

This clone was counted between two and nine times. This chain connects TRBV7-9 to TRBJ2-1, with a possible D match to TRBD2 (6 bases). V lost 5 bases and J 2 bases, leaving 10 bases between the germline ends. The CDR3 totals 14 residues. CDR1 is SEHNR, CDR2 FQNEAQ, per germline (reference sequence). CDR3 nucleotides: TGTGCCAGCAGCCGGGACTCAGCCTACAATGAGCAGTTCTTC. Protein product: CASSRDSAYNEQFF.

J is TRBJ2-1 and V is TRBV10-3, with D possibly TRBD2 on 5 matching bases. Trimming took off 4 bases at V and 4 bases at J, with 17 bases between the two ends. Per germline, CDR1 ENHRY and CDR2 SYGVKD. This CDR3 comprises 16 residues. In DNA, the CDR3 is TGTGCCATCAGTGGAACCGGCGGGTACGGATACAATGAGCAGTTCTTC. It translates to CAISGTGGYGYNEQFF.

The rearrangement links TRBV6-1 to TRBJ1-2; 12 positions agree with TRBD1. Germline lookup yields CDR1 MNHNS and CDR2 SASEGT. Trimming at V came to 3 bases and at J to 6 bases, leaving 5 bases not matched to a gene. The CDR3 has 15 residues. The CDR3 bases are TGTGCCAGCAGTGAGGGACAGGGGGCGAGTGATGGCTACACCTTC. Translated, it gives CASSEGQGASDGYTF.